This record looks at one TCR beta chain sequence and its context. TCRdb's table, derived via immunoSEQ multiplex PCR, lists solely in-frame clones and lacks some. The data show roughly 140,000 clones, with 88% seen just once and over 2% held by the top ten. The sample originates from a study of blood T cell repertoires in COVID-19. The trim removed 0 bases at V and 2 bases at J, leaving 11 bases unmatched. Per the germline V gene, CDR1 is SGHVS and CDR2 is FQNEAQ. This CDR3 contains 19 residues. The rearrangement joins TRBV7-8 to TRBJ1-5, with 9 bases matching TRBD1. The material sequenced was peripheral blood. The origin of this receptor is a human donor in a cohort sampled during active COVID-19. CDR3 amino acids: CASSLATSGTGSGNQPQHF. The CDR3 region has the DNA TGTGCCAGCAGCTTAGCTACCTCCGGGACAGGGTCCGGCAATCAGCCCCAGCATTTT.